The 20 T cell receptor beta chains listed next were all sequenced from one sample in a study of beta chain features in type 1 diabetes. Study findings and constraints: A moderate, significant TCRB CDR3 shortening appeared in type 1 diabetes across four CD4+ subsets.

No antigen has been identified for these receptors. Isolated RNA was reverse transcribed in full, so expressed TCRB transcripts were sequenced. TCRdb keeps only in-frame clones here, not all; method: immunoSEQ multiplex PCR. Of some 640,000 clones in the sample, more than 12% were seen once. The sample comprised naive CD4+ T cells from blood. Receptor source: a man younger than 35 with type 1 diabetes.

The chain couples TRBV5-1 to TRBJ2-3; the match to TRBD2 covers 10 bases. The CDR3 contains 17 residues. In germline, CDR1 is SGHRS, CDR2 YFSETQ. V trimming: 4 bases; J trimming: 14 bases; junction bases outside the gene matches: 22. Here the CDR3 reads CASSTGRTSGDYEDRYF. CDR3 bases: TGCGCCAGCAGCACGGGTCGCACTAGCGGGGACTACGAGGATCGGTATTTT.

Details on this clone: Its ends do not fully match the called genes, so a read error is possible. The rearrangement uses TRBV7-7 and TRBJ2-1, with D unclear. The CDR3 has 15 residues. The V gene's germline CDR1 is SSHAT and CDR2 FNYEAQ (reference sequence). In DNA, the CDR3 is TGTGCTAGCAGCTTAGGAGTAGCACCCAACAATGAGCAGTTCTTC. Its translation: CASSLGVAPNNEQFF.

This rearrangement joins TRBV25-1 to TRBJ1-2; the D is unclear. V was shortened by 3 bases and J by 4 bases, with 6 bases between the two germline ends. Germline CDR1 is MGHDK and CDR2 is SYGVNS. CDR3 size: 12 residues. CDR3 sequence: CASSEASYGYTF. CDR3 nucleotide sequence: TGTGCCAGCAGTGAGGCCTCCTATGGCTACACCTTC.

V usage is TRBV7-2 and J usage is TRBJ2-7; a possible D gene is TRBD2 (5 bases). The CDR3 loop spans 13 amino acids. Germline-derived CDR1 and CDR2 are SGHTA and FQGNSA. Trimming shortened V by 1 base and J by 6 bases, and 10 bases separated the two germline ends. This chain's CDR3 is CASSLVSAGEQYF. CDR3 bases: TGTGCCAGCAGCTTAGTGTCCGCGGGCGAGCAGTACTTC.

This rearrangement joins TRBV9 to TRBJ2-7, with 8 bases aligning to TRBD2. This CDR3 is built from 16 residues. V dropped 0 bases and J dropped 3; count of bases not matched to a gene: 8. Germline lookup yields CDR1 SGDLS and CDR2 YYNGEE. In DNA form, the CDR3 reads TGTGCCAGCAGCGTAGCTTTAGCGGGGAATTTCTACGAGCAGTACTTC. It translates to CASSVALAGNFYEQYF.

The J gene is TRBJ2-1, the V gene TRBV7-2, with 7 bases matching TRBD2. The V and J ends lost 1 base and 8 bases, in that order; junction bases with no gene match: 11. The germline V gene has CDR1 SGHTA and CDR2 FQGNSA. This CDR3 is 16 amino acids long. This CDR3 is CASSLGTRREIDEQFF. CDR3 in DNA: TGTGCCAGCAGCTTAGGGACGAGGCGGGAGATCGATGAGCAGTTCTTC.

The gene calls are TRBV5-1 and TRBJ2-7; 8 nucleotides line up with TRBD2. The CDR3 has 15 residues. Germline V gives CDR1 SGHRS, CDR2 YFSETQ. J lost 5 bases, V lost 7 bases, and 14 bases had no gene match. The CDR3: CASGSKSGLVHEQYF. CDR3 bases: TGCGCCAGCGGCTCGAAGTCGGGACTAGTTCACGAGCAGTACTTC. The full variable domain, with the rest looked up from reference TRBV5-1 and TRBJ2-7, is KAGVTQTPRYLIKTRGQQVTLSCSPISGHRSVSWYQQTPGQGLQFLFEYFSETQRNKGNFPGRFSGRQFSNSRSEMNVSTLELGDSALYLCASGSKSGLVHEQYFGPGTRLTVT.

On this clone: The sample holds other DNA sequences that translate to the same CDR3. The genes are TRBV30 and TRBJ2-7; D is perhaps TRBD1 (6 bases). The V and J ends lost 0 bases and 6 bases respectively, with 9 bases between them. The V gene's germline CDR1 is GTSNPN and CDR2 SVGIG (reference sequence). The CDR3 has 12 residues. The CDR3 region is CAWSVRGGEQYF. CDR3 nucleotide sequence: TGTGCCTGGAGTGTACGAGGGGGCGAGCAGTACTTC.

The chain joins TRBV9 to TRBJ2-1; 10 bases line up with TRBD2. CDR1 and CDR2 from the germline V gene are SGDLS and YYNGEE. The V segment lost 4 bases and the J segment 9 bases; nucleotides outside the gene matches: 10. The CDR3 totals 15 residues. CDR3: CASSSAGGPKTEQFF. Here the CDR3 DNA reads TGTGCCAGCAGCTCAGCGGGAGGGCCAAAAACTGAGCAGTTCTTC.

This clone was detected only a few times. The chain links TRBV30 to TRBJ1-5; 7 bases are shared with TRBD1. CDR3 length: 15 amino acids. Trimming at V came to 2 bases and at J to 2 bases, leaving 6 bases not matched to a gene. In germline, CDR1 is GTSNPN, CDR2 SVGIG (reference sequence). The CDR3 loop reads CAWSTGAGGNQPQHF. In nucleotides, the CDR3 is TGTGCCTGGAGTACAGGGGCCGGTGGCAATCAGCCCCAGCATTTT. The whole variable domain, filled in from reference TRBV30 and TRBJ1-5, reads SQTIHQWPATLVQPVGSPLSLECTVEGTSNPNLYWYRQAAGRGLQLLFYSVGIGQISSEVPQNLSASRPQDRQFILSSKKLLLSDSGFYLCAWSTGAGGNQPQHFGDGTRLSIL.

This clone was seen a few times. This chain links TRBV7-2 with TRBJ2-2; perhaps TRBD1 as D (5 bases). Trimming left V 4 bases short and J 5 bases short, with 11 bases between. This CDR3 has 14 residues. The germline gives CDR1 SGHTA, CDR2 FQGNSA. The CDR3 spells CASSSAGLTGELFF. CDR3 sequence (DNA): TGTGCCAGCAGCTCGGCAGGGCTTACCGGGGAGCTGTTTTTT. Full variable domain (rest looked up from reference TRBV7-2 and TRBJ2-2): GAGVSQSPSNKVTEKGKDVELRCDPISGHTALYWYRQSLGQGLEFLIYFQGNSAPDKSGLPSDRFSAERTGGSVSTLTIQRTQQEDSAVYLCASSSAGLTGELFFGEGSRLTVL.

This clone was detected only a few times. The chain joins TRBV5-1 to TRBJ2-3, with D possibly being TRBD1 or TRBD2 (5 bases each). CDR3 length: 14 amino acids. The germline gives CDR1 SGHRS, CDR2 YFSETQ. V gave up 4 bases and J gave up 6 bases, with 15 bases separating them. The DNA of the CDR3 is TGCGCCAGCAGCCCAGGGACGTCCGGGGATACGCAGTATTTT. It encodes CASSPGTSGDTQYF.

The chain is built from TRBV21-1 and TRBJ2-7; TRBD1 is the table's D call and was not checked against the DNA. TRBV21-1 is reported as a pseudogene. CDR3 length: 17 residues. CDR3 sequence reads: CASSNSLGPEPSDEQYF. The CDR3 DNA reads as TGTGCCAGCAGCAACTCCCTTGGGCCAGAACCGTCCGACGAGCAGTACTTC.

The rearrangement links TRBV7-9 to TRBJ2-7; perhaps TRBD2 as D (5 bases). Trimming removed 6 bases at V and 0 bases at J, with 21 bases between. In germline, CDR1 is SEHNR, CDR2 FQNEAQ (reference sequence). The CDR3 runs to 17 residues. The CDR3 region is CASSRSSGRLRSYEQYF. The CDR3 DNA reads as TGTGCCAGCAGTAGGTCAAGCGGACGGCTTCGCTCCTACGAGCAGTACTTC.

There are a few counts of this clone. V gene TRBV14 combines with J gene TRBJ1-4; D unresolved. CDR1 is SGHDN and CDR2 is FVKESK in the germline V gene. The V and J ends lost 0 bases and 13 bases respectively, with 12 bases between them. This CDR3 has 13 amino acids. The CDR3 DNA reads TGTGCCAGCAGCCAAGATGCCGGGTTCGGACTGTTTTTT. Encoded protein: CASSQDAGFGLFF.

This clone was seen more than once but under ten times. The same CDR3 is also encoded by other DNA sequences in this sample. This rearrangement joins TRBV5-6 to TRBJ2-7; possible D gene TRBD1, 5 bases. This CDR3 comprises 13 residues. CDR1 and CDR2 (germline): SGHDT, YYEEEE. The V end was cut by 0 bases, the J end by 3 bases, with 7 bases between. This CDR3 reads CASSLGQIYEQYF. DNA of the CDR3: TGTGCCAGCAGCTTGGGACAGATCTACGAGCAGTACTTC.

The chain is built from TRBV6-6 and TRBJ2-1; 9 bases map to TRBD2. After removal of 8 bases from V and 10 bases from J, the junction contained 12 bases not matched to a gene. CDR3 length: 14 residues. Looked up from germline, CDR1 is MNHNY and CDR2 is SVGAGI (reference sequence). The CDR3 here is CASQTGGGASEQFF. The DNA for the CDR3 is TGTGCCAGCCAAACAGGCGGGGGGGCCTCGGAGCAGTTCTTC.

This clone was seen a few times. The rearrangement uses TRBV6-6 and TRBJ2-7, with D perhaps matching TRBD1 (6 bases). Germline V lookup: CDR1 MNHNY, CDR2 SVGAGI (reference sequence). Trimming cost V 0 bases and J 2 bases, with 11 bases left between them. The CDR3 extends over 15 amino acids. The CDR3 loop reads CASSYSRTDPYEQYF. CDR3 sequence (DNA): TGTGCCAGCAGTTACTCCCGGACAGATCCCTACGAGCAGTACTTC.

In this sample, this clone turned up a few times. This rearrangement joins TRBV7-9 to TRBJ1-6; D gene uncertain. CDR3 length: 13 amino acids. Germline V gene data show CDR1 as SEHNR and CDR2 as FQNEAQ (reference sequence). Trimming stripped 5 bases from V and 7 bases from J, with 9 bases between. The CDR3 sequence is CASSLEENSPLHF. The CDR3 region has the DNA TGTGCCAGCAGCCTCGAGGAGAATTCACCCCTCCACTTT.

This clone occurred a few times. The V gene is TRBV5-8, the J gene TRBJ2-7, with 10 bases matching TRBD1. The germline V gene has CDR1 SGHTS and CDR2 YDEGEE. The ends lost 1 base at V and 5 bases at J; junction bases unmatched: 6. The CDR3 spans 15 residues. CDR3 coding DNA: TGTGCCAGCAGCTTGCAGGGACAGGGGAATGACGAGCAGTACTTC. Protein sequence: CASSLQGQGNDEQYF.